Below are 26 T cell receptor beta chains sequenced from a single sample in a study of T cell repertoires in cytomegalovirus infection. Each CDR3 protein gets one entry after TCRdb re-called the reads with MiXCR. The data contain under 350,000 distinct CDR3 sequences, around a tenth of them seen just once; the ten biggest clones take up 3.5% to 4.5%. Sequenced material: PBMCs. These receptors were taken from a human donor in good health (CMV status not recorded). Some clones in this sample may be carry-over from other donors' samples.

V is TRBV6-5 and J is TRBJ1-2; TRBD1 matches 7 bases. This CDR3 contains 14 residues. Trimming at V came to 4 bases and at J to 4 bases, leaving 6 bases not matched to a gene. CDR1 is MNHEY, CDR2 SVGAGI, per germline. CDR3: CASSLRQGPYGYTF. The CDR3 DNA is TGTGCCAGCAGTTTAAGACAGGGCCCCTATGGCTACACCTTC.

CDR3 sequence: CASSQAPRGRSYEQYF. CDR3 DNA sequence: TGTGCCAGCAGCCAGGCTCCCCGCGGGAGGTCCTACGAGCAGTACTTC. The V gene is TRBV11-2, the J gene TRBJ2-7; 8 bases agree with TRBD2. Trimming cost V 5 bases and J 1 base; bases outside gene matches: 10. The CDR3 is made up of 16 amino acids. Per germline, CDR1 SGHAT and CDR2 FQNNGV.

This clonotype was seen at least ten times. The chain is built from TRBV19 and TRBJ1-1; D remains ambiguous. Trimming removed 5 bases at V and 2 bases at J, with 12 bases between. This CDR3 has 14 residues. Germline V gene lookup returns CDR1 LNHDA and CDR2 SQIVND (reference sequence). This CDR3 reads CASSPYSGNTEAFF. The DNA for the CDR3 is TGTGCCAGTAGTCCGTACAGTGGAAACACTGAAGCTTTCTTT.

This clonotype appeared a single time. The chain has TRBV6-1 and TRBJ2-3, with 10 nucleotides matching TRBD2. The germline V gene has CDR1 MNHNS and CDR2 SASEGT. The V and J ends lost 5 bases and 4 bases, in that order; junction bases with no gene match: 12. The CDR3 has 17 amino acids. CDR3 sequence: CASSSAATSGYSDTQYF. In nucleotides, the CDR3 is TGTGCCAGCAGTTCTGCTGCGACTAGCGGGTACTCAGATACGCAGTATTTT.

The sample holds many counts of this clonotype. The chain is built from TRBV6-2 or TRBV6-3 and TRBJ1-1; D ambiguous. Trimming pared 2 bases from V and 10 bases from J, leaving 14 bases between. This CDR3 has 13 residues. Germline assignment: CDR1 MNHEY and CDR2 SVGEGT. This chain's CDR3 is CASSYSGGLRAFF. CDR3 nucleotide sequence: TGTGCCAGCAGTTACAGTGGCGGATTGAGAGCTTTCTTT.

This clonotype came up a few times. V and J are TRBV4-3 and TRBJ2-7; 12 positions match TRBD1. CDR3 size: 15 residues. Germline V gene data show CDR1 as LGHNA and CDR2 as YSLEER. Germline trimming cut 3 bases from V and 3 bases from J; bases unmatched to any gene: 3. The DNA for the CDR3 is TGCGCCAGCAGCCAGGGACAGGGGGCCGGCTACGAGCAGTACTTC. It codes for CASSQGQGAGYEQYF.

The V call is TRBV7-9, the J call TRBJ1-1; D perhaps matches TRBD1 (6 bases). The CDR3 contains 12 residues. Germline V gene data show CDR1 as SEHNR and CDR2 as FQNEAQ (reference sequence). V lost 3 bases and J lost 5, with 7 bases in between. The CDR3 loop is CASSFTGTEAFF. The CDR3, as DNA: TGTGCCAGCAGCTTCACAGGGACTGAAGCTTTCTTT.

The rearrangement links TRBV5-1 to TRBJ2-5, with 7 bases fitting TRBD2. CDR1 and CDR2 (germline): SGHRS, YFSETQ. The CDR3 length is 13 residues. The V gene end was trimmed by 5 bases and the J gene end by 2 bases; junction bases not matched to a gene: 3. In nucleotides, the CDR3 is TGCGCCAGCAGGGGAGGGCTGCAAGAGACCCAGTACTTC. It specifies CASRGGLQETQYF.

The J gene is TRBJ2-1, the V gene TRBV30; 9 nucleotides agree with TRBD2. In germline, CDR1 is GTSNPN, CDR2 SVGIG (reference sequence). With V trimmed by 0 bases and J by 8 bases, 8 bases remained unmatched. The CDR3 loop spans 15 amino acids. As DNA, the CDR3 is TGTGCCTGGAGTGTCTCAAGCGGGGGGTTGGATGAGCAGTTCTTC. Encoded protein: CAWSVSSGGLDEQFF. Supplemented by reference TRBV30 and TRBJ2-1, the full variable domain reads SQTIHQWPATLVQPVGSPLSLECTVEGTSNPNLYWYRQAAGRGLQLLFYSVGIGQISSEVPQNLSASRPQDRQFILSSKKLLLSDSGFYLCAWSVSSGGLDEQFFGPGTRLTVL.

Here the CDR3 reads CASSPGGGATNEKLFF. The CDR3 DNA follows: TGTGCCAGCAGTCCGGGGGGGGGGGCAACTAATGAAAAACTGTTTTTT. The chain employs TRBV28 and TRBJ1-4, with D tentatively TRBD1 (5 bases). V was cut by 5 bases and J by 0 bases, with 13 bases left in between. The CDR3 extends over 16 amino acids. The germline CDR1 and CDR2 sequences are MDHEN and SYDVKM.

This clonotype was detected a few times. The V and J genes are TRBV29-1 and TRBJ1-3, with D unresolved. The CDR3 loop spans 13 amino acids. Germline loops: CDR1 SQVTM, CDR2 ANQGSEA. Trimming pared 7 bases from V and 0 bases from J, leaving 10 bases between. CDR3 in DNA: TGCAGCGGGGCAGAAATCTCTGGAAACACCATATATTTT. Protein: CSGAEISGNTIYF.

The V and J genes are TRBV19 and TRBJ2-7; D may be TRBD1 (5 bases). Deletions cut 6 bases from V and 2 bases from J, with 20 bases between. The germline CDR1 and CDR2 sequences are LNHDA and SQIVND (reference sequence). The CDR3 runs 16 residues. The CDR3 region has the DNA TGTGCCAGTAGCCCACCACCGACAGTTGGTACCTACGAGCAGTACTTC. It is translated as CASSPPPTVGTYEQYF. The variable domain in full, with the rest retrieved from reference TRBV19 and TRBJ2-7, is DGGITQSPKYLFRKEGQNVTLSCEQNLNHDAMYWYRQDPGQGLRLIYYSQIVNDFQKGDIAEGYSVSREKKESFPLTVTSAQKNPTAFYLCASSPPPTVGTYEQYFGPGTRLTVT.

This clonotype was seen a few times. The rearrangement joins TRBV15 to TRBJ2-5, with 8 bases fitting TRBD1. CDR1 and CDR2 (germline): LNHNV, YYDKDF (reference sequence). This CDR3 region has 16 residues. The V gene end was trimmed by 3 bases and the J gene end by 5 bases; junction bases not matched to a gene: 11. The CDR3 loop is CATSRDREVGGETQYF. The CDR3, as DNA: TGTGCCACCAGCAGGGACAGGGAAGTCGGCGGGGAGACCCAGTACTTC.

This clonotype has only a few counts. The chain uses TRBV6-6 and TRBJ1-5; D is unresolved. This CDR3 has 14 amino acids. Trimming pared 0 bases from V and 4 bases from J, leaving 7 bases between. The germline CDR1 and CDR2 sequences are MNHNY and SVGAGI (reference sequence). The CDR3 region is CASSYSGQNQPQHF. DNA of the CDR3: TGTGCCAGCAGTTACTCAGGCCAGAATCAGCCCCAGCATTTT.

The V call is TRBV20-1, the J call TRBJ1-2, with 7 positions matching TRBD1. The V gene's germline CDR1 is DFQATT and CDR2 SNEGSKA (reference sequence). This CDR3 spans 13 amino acids. CDR3 bases: TGCAGCCTTCCCCGGGGGGACAGCGGGGGCTACACCTTC. Encoded protein: CSLPRGDSGGYTF.

V usage is TRBV7-2 and J usage is TRBJ2-1, with unresolved D. Germline V lookup: CDR1 SGHTA, CDR2 FQGNSA. The ends were cut back, 1 base at V and 5 bases at J, with 6 bases in the middle. This CDR3 contains 13 residues. The CDR3, as DNA: TGTGCCAGCAGCTTAGGGGCCAACAATGAGCAGTTCTTC. Translating it yields CASSLGANNEQFF.

This clonotype was seen only a few times. This chain uses TRBV25-1 with TRBJ2-1, with TRBD2 identical over 11 bases. The V segment lost 7 bases and the J segment 1 base; nucleotides outside the gene matches: 3. This CDR3 has 15 residues. Germline CDR1 and CDR2: MGHDK and SYGVNS. CDR3: CASTSSGRSYNEQFF. CDR3 coding DNA: TGTGCCAGCACCTCTAGCGGGAGGTCCTACAATGAGCAGTTCTTC. The whole variable domain, filled in from reference TRBV25-1 and TRBJ2-1, reads EADIYQTPRYLVIGTGKKITLECSQTMGHDKMYWYQQDPGMELHLIHYSYGVNSTEKGDLSSESTVSRIRTEHFPLTLESARPSHTSQYLCASTSSGRSYNEQFFGPGTRLTVL.

The sample holds many counts of this clonotype. This chain joins TRBV7-2 and TRBJ1-3, with 9 bases identical to TRBD1. V gave up 3 bases and J gave up 5 bases; unmatched junction bases: 5. The length of the CDR3 is 15 residues. CDR1 SGHTA and CDR2 FQGNSA come from the germline V gene. The CDR3 coding sequence is TGTGCCAGCAGCTTGACCGGGACAGGGAGAAACACCATATATTTT. It is translated as CASSLTGTGRNTIYF.

This clonotype has a count of ten or more. The chain combines TRBV18 with TRBJ1-1; weak D call: TRBD1 (6 bases). This CDR3 is 15 amino acids long. The V gene lost 3 bases and the J gene lost 4 bases, with 15 bases spanning the gap. Germline V gene lookup returns CDR1 KGHSH and CDR2 LQKENI. The CDR3: CASSPGEGVVTEAFF. In nucleotides, the CDR3 is TGTGCCAGCTCACCCGGCGAGGGGGTTGTCACTGAAGCTTTCTTT. The full variable domain, rest sourced from reference TRBV18 and TRBJ1-1, is NAGVMQNPRHLVRRRGQEARLRCSPMKGHSHVYWYRQLPEEGLKFMVYLQKENIIDESGMPKERFSAEFPKEGPSILRIQQVVRGDSAAYFCASSPGEGVVTEAFFGQGTRLTVV.

J is TRBJ1-5 and V is TRBV4-2, with a tentative D call TRBD1 (5 bases). The germline V and J ends were trimmed by 0 bases and 3 bases, with 6 bases remaining between them. The CDR3 spans 14 residues. The germline gives CDR1 LGHNA, CDR2 YNFKEQ. The CDR3 reads CASSQDRANQPQHF. CDR3 DNA sequence: TGTGCCAGCAGCCAAGACAGGGCCAATCAGCCCCAGCATTTT.

There are a few counts of this clonotype. Because the CDR3's place on the DNA is in doubt, the DNA is left out and the CDR3 is given as listed by TCRdb. The chain couples TRBV28 to TRBJ2-5; TRBD2, the D gene given by the table, was not confirmed from the DNA. Looked up from germline, CDR1 is MDHEN and CDR2 is SYDVKM. The CDR3 is 13 amino acids in total, end residues counted. The CDR3 reads CASILAGEETQYF.

This clonotype has a count of ten or more. The V call is TRBV10-3, the J call TRBJ2-1; tentative D call: TRBD1 (6 bases). The CDR3 loop spans 14 amino acids. Deletions cut 6 bases from V and 6 bases from J, with 15 bases between. Germline V gene sequence: CDR1 ENHRY, CDR2 SYGVKD. The DNA of the CDR3 is TGTGCCATCAGCGATCCGGACAGTCGCAATGAGCAGTTCTTC. As protein: CAISDPDSRNEQFF.

V is TRBV5-4 and J is TRBJ1-1; D call uncertain. The CDR3 spans 13 residues. Trimming removed 4 bases from V and 1 base from J, with 8 bases in between. Germline V gives CDR1 SGHNT, CDR2 YYREEE (reference sequence). CDR3 loop: CASSNRRNTEAFF. CDR3 bases: TGTGCCAGCAGCAACAGACGGAACACTGAAGCTTTCTTT.

This clonotype was detected ten times or more. The V and J genes are TRBV10-1 and TRBJ2-1; D remains ambiguous. V dropped 5 bases and J dropped 9 bases, with 14 bases sitting between them. CDR1 is WNHNN, CDR2 SYGVQD, per germline (reference sequence). CDR3 length equals 13 residues. The CDR3 sequence is CASSLAPPSEQFF. For the CDR3, the DNA is TGCGCCAGCAGTCTGGCCCCCCCGAGTGAGCAGTTCTTC.

Note on this clonotype: A read error may be the cause here, since a much bigger clone is one base away. The chain recombines TRBV4-1 with TRBJ2-7; TRBD2 might be the D (6 bases). CDR3 length equals 17 residues. The germline V gene has CDR1 MGHRA and CDR2 YSYEKL. In DNA, the CDR3 is TGCGTCAGCAGCCCTTTAGAGGGCAAGGACTATCTCTACGAGCAGTACTTC. It codes for CVSSPLEGKDYLYEQYF.

This clonotype was picked up many times. The chain joins TRBV7-3 to TRBJ2-7, with 9 bases that match TRBD2. CDR3 length: 16 residues. V dropped 5 bases and J dropped 6; count of bases not matched to a gene: 14. Germline CDR1 is SGHTA and CDR2 is FQGTGA. The CDR3: CASSPSGGSGRSEQYF. The CDR3, as DNA: TGTGCCAGCAGCCCCTCAGGTGGGAGCGGGAGGAGCGAGCAGTACTTC.